These 10 T cell receptor beta chains share one sample of origin, sequenced in a study of T cell responses to AZD1222 COVID-19 vaccine. Sequencing was performed with immunoSEQ multiplex PCR; in TCRdb, only in-frame clones are kept and a portion is missing. The data hold some 140,000 clones, with around 89% observed a single time. Material: peripheral blood, obtained on day 0 of AZD1222 vaccination. The source is an adult in good health.

The rearrangement uses TRBV5-1 and TRBJ2-3, with TRBD2 as a possible D gene (5 bases). The V end was cut by 3 bases, the J end by 0 bases, with 11 bases between. The CDR3 spans 15 residues. Germline CDR1 SGHRS, CDR2 YFSETQ. The CDR3 DNA reads TGCGCCAGCAGCTCGGGGTCCACTAGCACAGATACGCAGTATTTT. Amino acids: CASSSGSTSTDTQYF.

The rearrangement joins TRBV18 to TRBJ2-4, with 7 bases that match TRBD1. Germline CDR1 is KGHSH and CDR2 is LQKENI. The length of the CDR3 is 14 residues. V lost 2 bases to trimming and J lost 6 bases; unmatched junction nucleotides: 4. The CDR3 nucleotides read TGTGCCAGCTCACCAACAGGGGCGGGAAACATTCAGTACTTC. Amino acid sequence: CASSPTGAGNIQYF. Full variable domain (missing parts from reference TRBV18 and TRBJ2-4): NAGVMQNPRHLVRRRGQEARLRCSPMKGHSHVYWYRQLPEEGLKFMVYLQKENIIDESGMPKERFSAEFPKEGPSILRIQQVVRGDSAAYFCASSPTGAGNIQYFGAGTRLSVL.

The chain links TRBV12-1 to TRBJ1-1; TRBD1, the table's D call, lacks a check against the DNA. TRBV12-1 is assigned pseudogene status. The length of the CDR3 is 17 residues. CDR3 nucleotides: TGTGCCAGCAGCTTCAGGTGCGAGGCAGGGATGAACACTGAAGCTTTCTTT. It encodes CASSFRCEAGMNTEAFF.

The chain carries TRBV3-1 (or the pseudogene TRBV3-2) and TRBJ2-7; possible D gene TRBD1, 5 bases. Trimming took off 3 bases at V and 6 bases at J, with 15 bases between the two ends. Germline V CDR1 and CDR2: LGHDT, YNNKEL (reference sequence). The CDR3 has 14 residues. The CDR3 here is CASSQYDQGSEQYF. The DNA for the CDR3 is TGTGCCAGCAGCCAGTATGATCAGGGATCCGAGCAGTACTTC.

In DNA form, the CDR3 reads TGTGCCAGCAGTACCGGTACTGTTCCCTCTGGGGCCAACGTCCTGACTTTC. Its protein product is CASSTGTVPSGANVLTF. V gene TRBV28 combines with J gene TRBJ2-6; D is uncertain. This CDR3 is 17 amino acids long. Germline V lookup: CDR1 MDHEN, CDR2 SYDVKM. Trimming removed 5 bases from V and 0 bases from J, with 14 bases in between. Based on the CDR3 plus reference TRBV28 and TRBJ2-6, the full variable domain is DVKVTQSSRYLVKRTGEKVFLECVQDMDHENMFWYRQDPGLGLRLIYFSYDVKMKEKGDIPEGYSVSREKKERFSLILESASTNQTSMYLCASSTGTVPSGANVLTFGAGSRLTVL.

The gene calls are TRBV2 and TRBJ2-1, with 11 positions matching TRBD2. CDR1 is SNHLY, CDR2 FYNNEI, per germline. The CDR3 runs to 18 residues. V was clipped by 1 base and J by 4 bases; unmatched bases: 9. The CDR3 coding sequence is TGTGCCAGCAGTGAAGTCCGACCCGGGACTAGCGGTTACAATGAGCAGTTCTTC. It yields the protein CASSEVRPGTSGYNEQFF.

The rearrangement links TRBV6-5 to TRBJ1-3; D is unresolved. V shed 7 bases and J shed 3 bases, with 4 bases lying between them. Germline V gene sequence: CDR1 MNHEY, CDR2 SVGAGI. The CDR3 covers 11 residues. The CDR3 protein is CASKFGNTIYF. The DNA for the CDR3 is TGTGCCAGCAAATTTGGAAACACCATATATTTT.

This chain uses TRBV18 with TRBJ1-1; unclear D gene. Germline CDR1 reads KGHSH; CDR2 reads LQKENI. CDR3 length: 13 amino acids. Trimming stripped 2 bases from V and 5 bases from J, with 9 bases between. CDR3 nucleotide sequence: TGTGCCAGCTCACCAGGGGAAAGGACTGAAGCTTTCTTT. It encodes CASSPGERTEAFF.

This sequence joins TRBV6-2 or TRBV6-3 and TRBJ1-4; the D is unclear. The CDR3 consists of 12 residues. The germline V gene encodes CDR1 MNHEY and CDR2 SVGEGT. V was trimmed by 0 bases and J by 10 bases, leaving 6 bases between them. CDR3 nucleotide sequence: TGTGCCAGCAGTTACTCCGATGGAAAACTGTTTTTT. This gives the protein CASSYSDGKLFF.

This chain links TRBV5-1 with TRBJ1-6; D is undetermined. Germline assignment: CDR1 SGHRS and CDR2 YFSETQ. Trimming shortened V by 6 bases and J by 7 bases, and 17 bases separated the two germline ends. This CDR3 comprises 15 residues. The CDR3 protein is CASTTDGLANSPLHF. In nucleotides, the CDR3 is TGCGCCAGCACTACAGACGGACTGGCAAATTCACCCCTCCACTTT.